This T cell receptor beta chain derives from a study of T-cell reconstitution after alpha-beta-depleted transplantation in children. Unique molecular identifiers were incorporated when the TCRbeta library was constructed. TCRdb analysed the PCR reads with MiXCR anew, one entry per CDR3 protein. In the table there are about 980,000 distinct CDR3 sequences, about 26% of which are singletons. Study-wide points: Alpha-beta T cells present about two months after transplant were reported to originate from several hundred expanded graft clones. When one year had passed after transplant, most T-cell counts and diversity came from newly produced T cells.

A word on this clonotype: Its target is unknown.

Trimming left V 3 bases short and J 13 bases short, with 22 bases between. The CDR3 sequence is 16 residues long. Here the sequenced sample was PBMCs, mostly from graft donor cells, taken 360 days after TCRalphabeta/CD19-depleted stem cell transplant. This TCR came from a boy in the first two years of life who had a stem cell transplant for SCID, so the T cells may come from the graft donor. The rearrangement uses TRBV12-3 or TRBV12-4 and TRBJ1-6; D possibly corresponds to TRBD1 (5 bases). The DNA of the CDR3 is TGTGCCAGCAGTTTTCCGACAGCCCCCATCCAGGCGCCCCTCCACTTT. It is translated as CASSFPTAPIQAPLHF.